The present T cell receptor (beta chain) was sequenced within a study of TIL therapy for anti-PD-1-resistant metastatic lung cancer. Study-wide background: Patients had a median age of around 56 years (range about 38-85). Most patients had lung adenocarcinoma; a handful of tumors were EGFR-mutant, two ALK-rearranged; half smoked currently or formerly.

Sequencing used immunoSEQ v3. Libraries were sequenced to around 2 million read pairs (survey) or roughly 4.5-6 million (deep). Method: immunoSEQ multiplex PCR; TCRdb's copy keeps in-frame clones and lacks some. The sample lists about 52,000 clones, 79% occurring once. Trimming stripped 7 bases from V and 3 bases from J, with 19 bases between. This CDR3 has 15 residues. From germline, CDR1 is SQVTM and CDR2 ANQGSEA. The time point here: pre-treatment sample, taken before nivolumab and TIL therapy. Adults with stage 4 NSCLC were enrolled in a phase I trial. V and J are TRBV29-1 and TRBJ1-5; D not resolved. This specimen consisted of blood, obtained at baseline. This sequence was found in a woman between 30 and 80 years old with non-small cell lung cancer. The chain's CDR3 is CSAHGPGIYNQPQHF. Here the CDR3 DNA reads TGCAGCGCCCACGGGCCGGGGATTTACAATCAGCCCCAGCATTTT.